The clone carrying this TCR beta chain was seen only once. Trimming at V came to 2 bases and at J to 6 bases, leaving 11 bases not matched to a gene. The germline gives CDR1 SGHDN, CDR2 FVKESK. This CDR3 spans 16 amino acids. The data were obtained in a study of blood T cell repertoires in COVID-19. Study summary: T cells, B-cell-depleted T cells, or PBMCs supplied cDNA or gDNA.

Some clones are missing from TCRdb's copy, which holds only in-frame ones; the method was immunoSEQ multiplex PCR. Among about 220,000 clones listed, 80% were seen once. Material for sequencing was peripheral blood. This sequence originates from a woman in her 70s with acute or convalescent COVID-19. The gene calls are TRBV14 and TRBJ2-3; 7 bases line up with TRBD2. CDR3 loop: CASSQNRAGGSDTQYF. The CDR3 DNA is TGTGCCAGCAGCCAAAACCGGGCCGGGGGGTCTGATACGCAGTATTTT.